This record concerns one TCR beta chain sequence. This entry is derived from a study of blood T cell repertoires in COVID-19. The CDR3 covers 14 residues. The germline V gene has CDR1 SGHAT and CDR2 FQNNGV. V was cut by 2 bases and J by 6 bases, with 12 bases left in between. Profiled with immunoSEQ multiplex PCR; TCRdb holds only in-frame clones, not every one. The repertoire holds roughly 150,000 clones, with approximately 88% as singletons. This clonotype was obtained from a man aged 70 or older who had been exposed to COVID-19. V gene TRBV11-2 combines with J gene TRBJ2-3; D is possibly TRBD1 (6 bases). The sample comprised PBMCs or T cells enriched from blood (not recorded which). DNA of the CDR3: TGTGCCAGCAGCTTATCGTTAGGGGGTGATACGCAGTATTTT. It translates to CASSLSLGGDTQYF. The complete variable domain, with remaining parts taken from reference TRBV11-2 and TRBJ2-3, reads EAGVAQSPRYKIIEKRQSVAFWCNPISGHATLYWYQQILGQGPKLLIQFQNNGVVDDSQLPKDRFSAERLKGVDSTLKIQPAKLEDSAVYLCASSLSLGGDTQYFGPGTRLTVL.